The rows below give T cell receptor beta chains drawn from one sample of a study of CD8+CD57+ T cells in acquired aplastic anemia. TCRdb called the reads again in MiXCR, with one record for every CDR3 protein. The profile shows fewer than 80,000 distinct CDR3 sequences, 55% to 75% of them singletons. The sample taken for sequencing was sorted CD4+, CD8+, or CD8+CD57+ T cells (not recorded which) from PBMCs. Every receptor here comes from a human donor with aplastic anemia. CDR3s include the opening cysteine and the closing phenylalanine or tryptophan. Fields, in order: J gene, V gene, clone size, D gene, CDR3 protein, CDR3 DNA. The D gene is left open where the match is weak. Where a row states a size, it is once, few, many or the class of an expanded clone; other rows omit it.

TRBJ1-2 | TRBV20-1 | - | TRBD1 | CSARTDRGHSGYTF | TGCAGTGCTAGAACCGACAGGGGGCATAGTGGCTACACCTTC
TRBJ2-7 | TRBV11-2 | - | TRBD2 | CASSLVGLAGIGEQYF | TGTGCCAGCAGCTTAGTTGGGCTAGCGGGGATTGGCGAGCAGTACTTC
TRBJ2-5 | TRBV5-1 | - | - | CASGVDKETQYF | TGCGCCAGCGGAGTGGACAAAGAGACCCAGTACTTC
TRBJ1-2 | TRBV24-1 | - | TRBD1 | CATSDDREGYTF | TGTGCCACCAGTGACGACAGGGAAGGCTACACCTTC
TRBJ2-3 | TRBV27 | - | - | CASSFSLRSTDTQYF | TGTGCCAGCAGTTTCTCGCTGAGGAGCACAGATACGCAGTATTTT
TRBJ1-1 | TRBV20-1 | - | TRBD1 | CSASGGQGVNTEAFF | TGCAGCGCTAGTGGGGGACAGGGGGTTAACACTGAAGCTTTCTTT
TRBJ1-2 | TRBV6-6 | - | - | CASSYGPGYTF | TGTGCCAGCAGTTACGGACCCGGATACACCTTC
TRBJ2-7 | TRBV9 | - | TRBD2 | CASSVGTSPPYEQYF | TGTGCCAGCAGCGTAGGGACTAGTCCTCCCTACGAGCAGTACTTC
TRBJ2-7 | TRBV7-9 | - | - | CASSQGTSYEQYF | TGTGCCAGCAGCCAGGGGACCTCCTACGAGCAGTACTTC
TRBJ1-2 | TRBV29-1 | - | - | CSVEDGSWGYTF | TGCAGCGTTGAAGACGGGAGCTGGGGCTACACCTTC
TRBJ1-5 | TRBV7-9 | - | TRBD1 | CASSRDRNQPQHF | TGCGCCAGCAGCCGGGACAGAAATCAGCCCCAGCATTTT
TRBJ2-3 | TRBV11-1 | few | TRBD1 | CASSFSQGAATTDTQYF | TGTGCCAGCAGCTTTTCCCAGGGGGCAGCTACCACAGATACGCAGTATTTT
TRBJ1-6 | TRBV11-1 | - | TRBD1 | CASSSAGTGQHSPLHF | TGTGCCAGCAGCTCCGCCGGGACAGGCCAGCATTCACCCCTCCACTTT
TRBJ2-3 | TRBV29-1 | - | - | CSVGTADTQYF | TGCAGCGTTGGAACGGCAGATACGCAGTATTTT
TRBJ1-3 | TRBV7-3 | - | - | CASSDPPTPSGNTIYF | TGTGCCAGCAGCGACCCCCCCACGCCCTCTGGAAACACCATATATTTT
TRBJ2-7 | TRBV29-1 | - | - | CSVGVSSYEQYF | TGCAGCGTTGGGGTCAGCTCCTACGAGCAGTACTTC
TRBJ2-5 | TRBV6-1 | - | - | CASGSDRRTQYF | TGTGCCAGCGGCTCCGACCGACGGACCCAGTACTTC
TRBJ1-6 | TRBV2 | - | - | CASRGAERGASPLHF | TGTGCCAGCAGGGGAGCGGAGAGGGGCGCCTCACCCCTCCACTTT
TRBJ1-2 | TRBV24-1 | - | - | CATSDLVGGYTF | TGTGCCACCAGTGACCTCGTGGGAGGCTACACCTTC
TRBJ2-3 | TRBV25-1 | - | - | CASRGALTDTQYF | TGTGCCAGCAGGGGGGCCCTTACAGATACGCAGTATTTT
TRBJ2-1 | TRBV15 | once | - | CATSRDSDNEQFF | TGTGCCACCAGCAGAGATAGTGACAATGAGCAGTTCTTC
TRBJ1-2 | TRBV7-2 | - | TRBD1 | CASSPRTGGYGYTF | TGTGCCAGCAGCCCTAGGACAGGGGGCTATGGCTACACCTTC
TRBJ1-2 | TRBV4-2 | - | - | CASSLELGGGNYGYTF | TGTGCCAGCAGCCTTGAGCTCGGGGGGGGAAACTATGGCTACACCTTC
TRBJ2-6 | TRBV7-9 | - | - | CASSRHSGANVLTF | TGTGCCAGCAGCCGACACTCTGGGGCCAACGTCCTGACTTTC
TRBJ2-7 | TRBV7-8 | - | TRBD2 | CASSLVVGTTYEQYF | TGTGCCAGCAGCTTAGTTGTGGGGACTACCTACGAGCAGTACTTC
TRBJ1-1 | TRBV13 | - | TRBD1 | CASKIGTGGRTFF | TGTGCCAGCAAAATCGGGACAGGGGGTCGGACTTTCTTT
TRBJ1-2 | TRBV4-2 | many | - | CASSQDQGDYGYTF | TGTGCCAGCAGCCAAGATCAAGGCGACTATGGCTACACCTTC
TRBJ1-5 | TRBV7-2 | - | - | CASSLMTQSQPQHF | TGTGCCAGCAGCTTAATGACGCAGAGCCAGCCCCAGCATTTT
TRBJ1-1 | TRBV12-5 | - | - | CASGLGMLADTEAFF | TGTGCTAGTGGTTTGGGGATGTTAGCCGACACTGAAGCTTTCTTT
TRBJ2-7 | TRBV4-1 | once | - | CASSQTTGRPYEQYF | TGCGCCAGCAGCCAAACGACAGGGAGGCCGTACGAGCAGTACTTC
TRBJ2-7 | TRBV2 | - | - | CASSEDEQYF | TGTGCCAGCAGTGAGGACGAGCAGTACTTC
TRBJ2-7 | TRBV24-1 | once | - | CATSDRHYTYSYEQYF | TGTGCCACCAGTGACCGTCATTACACCTACTCCTACGAGCAGTACTTC
TRBJ2-7 | TRBV29-1 | - | - | CSVGAGRSGQYF | TGCAGCGTTGGGGCGGGGAGGAGTGGGCAGTACTTC
TRBJ2-7 | TRBV5-1 | - | - | CASSLAGPTTPSYEQYF | TGCGCCAGCAGCTTGGCGGGACCCACAACCCCATCCTACGAGCAGTACTTC
TRBJ1-2 | TRBV7-9 | - | - | CASIGRADGYTF | TGTGCCAGCATTGGGAGGGCGGATGGCTACACCTTC
TRBJ2-7 | TRBV12-3/TRBV12-4 | - | TRBD2 | CASSFVAGGPSCEQYF | TGTGCCAGCAGTTTCGTAGCGGGAGGGCCTTCCTGCGAGCAGTACTTC
TRBJ1-2 | TRBV7-8 | - | - | CASSTSQGFNYGYTF | TGTGCCAGCAGCACGTCACAGGGTTTTAACTACGGCTACACCTTC
TRBJ2-7 | TRBV10-3 | - | TRBD1 | CATHRDSPYEQYF | TGTGCCACCCACCGGGACAGCCCTTATGAGCAGTACTTC
TRBJ2-1 | TRBV5-1 | - | TRBD1 | CASSLNPGQGANEQFF | TGCGCCAGCAGCTTAAATCCGGGACAGGGGGCCAATGAGCAGTTCTTC
TRBJ2-7 | TRBV20-1 | - | TRBD2 | CSARPSGRAFISYKQYF | TGCAGTGCTAGGCCTAGCGGGAGGGCCTTTATCTCCTACAAGCAGTACTTC
TRBJ2-2 | TRBV11-3 | - | - | CASSLNRLAGELFF | TGTGCCAGCAGCTTGAATAGGTTGGCCGGGGAGCTGTTTTTT
TRBJ1-5 | TRBV10-3 | - | TRBD1 | CATTGASNQPQHF | TGTGCCACCACAGGGGCTAGCAATCAGCCCCAGCATTTT
TRBJ2-7 | TRBV7-8 | - | - | CASSGEGGPYEQYF | TGTGCCTCCAGCGGAGAGGGCGGACCCTACGAGCAGTACTTC
TRBJ2-3 | TRBV9 | - | - | CASSVLTVPKDTQYF | TGTGCCAGCAGCGTACTAACAGTCCCCAAGGATACGCAGTATTTT
TRBJ2-5 | TRBV7-9 | - | - | CASSLGGYRRAETQYF | TGTGCCAGCAGCTTAGGGGGGTACAGAAGGGCAGAGACCCAGTACTTC
TRBJ2-3 | TRBV29-1 | - | - | CSVESQTTDTQYF | TGCAGCGTTGAAAGCCAGACCACAGATACGCAGTATTTT
TRBJ2-1 | TRBV25-1 | once | TRBD2 | CASSEYGLAGPGEQFF | TGTGCCAGCAGTGAATACGGACTAGCGGGACCGGGTGAGCAGTTCTTC
TRBJ2-7 | TRBV18 | - | - | CASSNSSYEQYF | TGTGCCAGCTCAAACAGCTCCTACGAGCAGTACTTC
TRBJ2-1 | TRBV7-2 | - | - | CASSSRGMYNEQFF | TGTGCCAGCAGCAGTAGGGGCATGTACAATGAGCAGTTCTTC
TRBJ2-7 | TRBV12-1 | - | - | CASSFRDWGYYEQYF | TGTGCCAGCAGCTTTAGGGACTGGGGTTACTACGAGCAGTACTTC
TRBJ1-1 | TRBV20-1 | - | - | CSASWAANTEAFF | TGCAGTGCTAGTTGGGCCGCAAACACTGAAGCTTTCTTT
TRBJ2-1 | TRBV24-1 | - | - | CATSARGENGREQFF | TGTGCCACCAGTGCTAGAGGGGAGAACGGGCGGGAGCAGTTCTTC
TRBJ1-5 | TRBV18 | - | - | CASSPPYRQPQHF | TGTGCCAGCTCACCACCGTATCGTCAGCCCCAGCATTTT
TRBJ2-1 | TRBV9 | - | - | CASSVAGEGGAPNEQFF | TGTGCCAGCAGCGTAGCGGGAGAAGGGGGAGCTCCCAATGAGCAGTTCTTC
TRBJ2-7 | TRBV12-3/TRBV12-4 | - | - | CASSSTLYRDRIYEQYF | TGTGCCAGCAGTTCCACCCTATACAGGGATCGGATCTACGAGCAGTACTTC
TRBJ2-7 | TRBV29-1 | - | - | CSVVARSYEQYF | TGCAGCGTTGTCGCCCGCTCCTACGAGCAGTACTTC
TRBJ2-1 | TRBV5-1 | - | TRBD2 | CASSVTSGRYIGNEQFF | TGCGCCAGCAGCGTGACTAGCGGGAGGTATATTGGCAATGAGCAGTTCTTC
TRBJ2-3 | TRBV6-2/TRBV6-3 | - | - | CASSAPGSDTQYF | TGTGCCAGCAGTGCACCAGGGTCAGATACGCAGTATTTT
TRBJ2-3 | TRBV7-8 | - | - | CASSLVSNTDTQYF | TGTGCCAGCAGCTTAGTCTCTAATACAGATACGCAGTATTTT
TRBJ2-3 | TRBV6-4 | - | TRBD2 | CASSDSGGSGTDTQYF | TGTGCCAGCAGTGACTCTGGCGGGAGCGGGACAGATACGCAGTATTTT